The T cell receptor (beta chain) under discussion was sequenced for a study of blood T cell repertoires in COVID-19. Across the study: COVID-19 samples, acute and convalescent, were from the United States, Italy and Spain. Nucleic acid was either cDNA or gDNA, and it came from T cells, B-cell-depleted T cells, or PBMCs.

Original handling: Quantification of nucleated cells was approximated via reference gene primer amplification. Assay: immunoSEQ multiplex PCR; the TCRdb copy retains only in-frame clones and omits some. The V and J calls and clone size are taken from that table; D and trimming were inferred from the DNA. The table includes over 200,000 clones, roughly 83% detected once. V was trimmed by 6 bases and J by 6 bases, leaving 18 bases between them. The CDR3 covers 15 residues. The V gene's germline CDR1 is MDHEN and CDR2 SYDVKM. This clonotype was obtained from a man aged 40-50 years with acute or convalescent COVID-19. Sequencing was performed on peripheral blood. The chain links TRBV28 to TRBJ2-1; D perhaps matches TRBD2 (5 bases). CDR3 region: CASRNVGESGNEQFF. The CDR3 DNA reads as TGTGCCAGCAGAAATGTGGGAGAGTCGGGCAATGAGCAGTTCTTC.